This passage covers 20 T cell receptor beta chains from one sample sequenced in a study of T cell repertoires in cytomegalovirus infection. No antigens are known for them. TCRdb independently ran MiXCR on the reads; one entry per CDR3 protein. The profile shows about 110,000 distinct CDR3 sequences, approximately 28% of them singletons. The source material was CD8+ T cells from cultured PBMCs, sampled from culture after CMV antigen stimulation. Source of these receptors: a human donor in good health (CMV status not recorded). Some clones in this sample may be carry-over from other donors' samples.

The rearrangement links TRBV7-9 to TRBJ2-2, with 9 bases that match TRBD1. This CDR3 contains 17 residues. V dropped 5 bases and J dropped 2; count of bases not matched to a gene: 9. Germline V gene data show CDR1 as SEHNR and CDR2 as FQNEAQ (reference sequence). The CDR3, as DNA: TGTGCCAGCAGCGCAGACCTGGGACAGGGTAACACCGGGGAGCTGTTTTTT. This encodes CASSADLGQGNTGELFF. Full variable domain (outside the CDR3, taken from reference TRBV7-9 and TRBJ2-2): DTGVSQNPRHKITKRGQNVTFRCDPISEHNRLYWYRQTLGQGPEFLTYFQNEAQLEKSRLLSDRFSAERPKGSFSTLEIQRTEQGDSAMYLCASSADLGQGNTGELFFGEGSRLTVL.

This clonotype has only a few counts. The rearrangement links TRBV11-3 to TRBJ1-4; D perhaps matches TRBD1 (6 bases). The CDR3 is 15 residues long. Germline CDR1 SGHNT, CDR2 YENEEA. Trimming stripped 5 bases from V and 5 bases from J, with 15 bases between. The CDR3 DNA reads as TGTGCCAGCAGCCAAAGCGTCGGGGGCAATGAAAAACTGTTTTTT. Translated, it gives CASSQSVGGNEKLFF.

This clonotype was seen repeatedly, ten times or more. The rearrangement joins TRBV7-2 to TRBJ2-3; possible D gene TRBD2, 7 bases. The CDR3 is 15 residues long. Germline V gene data show CDR1 as SGHTA and CDR2 as FQGNSA. V lost 5 bases, J lost 2 bases, and 14 bases lay in between. CDR3 protein: CASSLWGGATDTQYF. In nucleotides, the CDR3 is TGTGCCAGCAGCCTATGGGGGGGGGCCACAGATACGCAGTATTTT.

The rearrangement links TRBV7-9 to TRBJ1-4; 8 bases match TRBD1. The V gene end was trimmed by 5 bases and the J gene end by 3 bases; junction bases not matched to a gene: 8. This CDR3 spans 16 amino acids. The V gene's germline CDR1 is SEHNR and CDR2 FQNEAQ (reference sequence). The CDR3 DNA is TGTGCCAGCAGCCCCGCCGGGACAGGCTCTAATGAAAAACTGTTTTTT. This gives the protein CASSPAGTGSNEKLFF.

The chain recombines TRBV6-2 or TRBV6-3 with TRBJ1-1, with D unresolved. The CDR3 has 14 residues. Trimming cost V 3 bases and J 4 bases, with 12 bases left between them. Germline V lookup: CDR1 MNHEY, CDR2 SVGEGT. The CDR3 DNA is TGTGCCAGCAGTTATGGGCGCGGGGTCACTGAAGCTTTCTTT. It is translated as CASSYGRGVTEAFF.

V gene TRBV28 combines with J gene TRBJ2-1; TRBD2 might be the D (5 bases). CDR3 size: 13 residues. Trimming pared 7 bases from V and 5 bases from J, leaving 12 bases between. Germline V CDR1 and CDR2: MDHEN, SYDVKM. CDR3: CASIQLANNEQFF. CDR3 nucleotides: TGTGCCAGCATCCAGCTAGCTAACAATGAGCAGTTCTTC.

This clonotype has ten or more counts. The rearrangement joins TRBV2 to TRBJ2-5, with 12 nucleotides matching TRBD2. CDR1 SNHLY and CDR2 FYNNEI come from the germline V gene. V lost 1 base, J lost 0 bases, and 12 bases stayed unmatched. The length of the CDR3 is 20 residues. Here the CDR3 reads CASSEGLGLAGPPYQETQYF. DNA of the CDR3: TGTGCCAGCAGTGAAGGACTAGGACTAGCGGGACCTCCGTACCAAGAGACCCAGTACTTC.

In its sample, this clonotype was seen many times. This chain uses TRBV7-9 with TRBJ2-7; D is possibly TRBD1 (6 bases). V lost 5 bases to trimming and J lost 11 bases, with 19 bases between them. This CDR3 is 13 amino acids long. The V gene's germline CDR1 is SEHNR and CDR2 FQNEAQ (reference sequence). The CDR3 is CASSMRTAPGEYF. The CDR3 DNA reads TGTGCCAGCAGCATGAGGACAGCCCCAGGCGAGTACTTC.

The chain uses TRBV9 and TRBJ2-7; D might be TRBD1 or TRBD2, each matching 8 bases. The V and J ends lost 4 bases and 2 bases respectively, with 19 bases between them. This CDR3 comprises 16 residues. In germline, CDR1 is SGDLS, CDR2 YYNGEE. DNA for the CDR3: TGTGCCAGCAGCCCGGGGGGGGGACAGGTACCCTACGAGCAGTACTTC. This codes for CASSPGGGQVPYEQYF.

The V gene is TRBV12-3 or TRBV12-4, the J gene TRBJ2-5; no firm D call. CDR3 length: 15 amino acids. V was pared by 6 bases and J by 1 base, with 15 bases between. This CDR3 is CASSPTPVGQETQYF. As DNA, the CDR3 is TGTGCCAGCAGCCCCACCCCGGTCGGCCAAGAGACCCAGTACTTC.

This clonotype was seen only a few times. The V and J genes are TRBV9 and TRBJ2-2; D is perhaps TRBD2 (6 bases). This CDR3 region has 16 residues. The V and J ends lost 4 bases and 1 base respectively, with 14 bases between them. Looked up from germline, CDR1 is SGDLS and CDR2 is YYNGEE. This chain's CDR3 is CASSLYASENTGELFF. In DNA, the CDR3 is TGTGCCAGCAGCCTTTACGCTAGCGAGAACACCGGGGAGCTGTTTTTT. Using reference TRBV9 and TRBJ2-2 for the parts outside the CDR3, the full variable domain is DSGVTQTPKHLITATGQRVTLRCSPRSGDLSVYWYQQSLDQGLQFLIQYYNGEERAKGNILERFSAQQFPDLHSELNLSSLELGDSALYFCASSLYASENTGELFFGEGSRLTVL.

This chain connects TRBV6-5 to TRBJ2-7; either TRBD1 or TRBD2 may fit D (5 bases each). This CDR3 is built from 13 residues. Germline V lookup: CDR1 MNHEY, CDR2 SVGAGI. With 3 bases removed from V and 8 bases from J, the gap between germline ends came to 14 bases. The CDR3 nucleotides read TGTGCCAGCAGTTATGGGGCCGGGGCACAGCAGTACTTC. Its translation is CASSYGAGAQQYF.

V gene TRBV5-6 combines with J gene TRBJ2-7, with 9 bases aligning to TRBD1. Trimming took 5 bases from V and 3 from J; bases not matched to a gene: 6. The CDR3 spans 14 residues. CDR1 and CDR2 from the germline V gene are SGHDT and YYEEEE. Here the CDR3 reads CASRGKTGGYEQYF. Here the CDR3 DNA reads TGTGCCAGCAGAGGAAAGACAGGGGGCTACGAGCAGTACTTC.

This rearrangement joins TRBV18 to TRBJ1-5; the D is unclear. V gave up 2 bases and J gave up 0 bases, with 8 bases separating them. Germline loops: CDR1 KGHSH, CDR2 LQKENI. CDR3 length equals 15 residues. This chain's CDR3 is CASSPFGDSNQPQHF. The CDR3 DNA sequence: TGTGCCAGCTCACCATTCGGGGATAGCAATCAGCCCCAGCATTTT.

The sample holds a few counts of this clonotype. The junction shows a germline mismatch at one end, possibly a read error. The chain is built from TRBV27 and TRBJ1-1; maybe TRBD1 (5 bases). This CDR3 contains 14 residues. Germline lookup yields CDR1 MNHEY and CDR2 SMNVEV (reference sequence). The CDR3 coding sequence is TGTGCCAGCAGTCTATCCAGTTGGGGCCCTGAAGCTTTCTTT. Its translation is CASSLSSWGPEAFF.

The chain links TRBV24-1 to TRBJ2-1, with 9 bases matching TRBD1. The V gene's germline CDR1 is KGHDR and CDR2 SFDVKD. CDR3 length equals 15 residues. Trimming cost V 0 bases and J 8 bases; bases outside gene matches: 4. CDR3 DNA: TGTGCCACCAGTGATTTGCGGGGACAGGGTTATGAGCAGTTCTTC. Amino acids: CATSDLRGQGYEQFF.

This clonotype was counted between two and nine times. The rearrangement joins TRBV27 to TRBJ1-6; 8 nucleotides agree with TRBD1. Germline V gives CDR1 MNHEY, CDR2 SMNVEV (reference sequence). There are 12 residues in the CDR3. Trimming cost V 6 bases and J 16 bases; bases outside gene matches: 8. The CDR3 bases are TGTGCCAGCAGGGGGGACAGGAGATCACTCCACTTT. Translating gives CASRGDRRSLHF.

In this sample, this clonotype turned up many times. The chain uses TRBV7-2 and TRBJ1-1, with TRBD1 as a possible D gene (5 bases). The CDR3 loop spans 13 amino acids. Deletions cut 3 bases from V and 8 bases from J, with 13 bases between. Germline CDR1 SGHTA, CDR2 FQGNSA. The CDR3 is CASSFDGGTEAFF. CDR3 nucleotide sequence: TGTGCCAGCAGCTTTGACGGGGGTACCGAAGCTTTCTTT.

This clonotype was counted at least ten times. The J gene is TRBJ1-2, the V gene TRBV20-1, with D possibly matching TRBD1 (6 bases). The CDR3 covers 13 residues. Trimming removed 2 bases from V and 5 bases from J, with 12 bases in between. Germline V gives CDR1 DFQATT, CDR2 SNEGSKA (reference sequence). The CDR3 sequence is CSARYPGEYGYTF. Here the CDR3 DNA reads TGCAGTGCTAGATACCCAGGGGAGTATGGCTACACCTTC.

The DNA of the CDR3 is TGCAGCGTTGAGGGCGGGGGGGCCTACAATGAGCAGTTCTTC. Translated: CSVEGGGAYNEQFF. The chain couples TRBV29-1 to TRBJ2-1; TRBD2 matches at 9 bases. The length of the CDR3 is 14 residues. Germline loops: CDR1 SQVTM, CDR2 ANQGSEA. V trimming: 3 bases; J trimming: 2 bases; junction bases outside the gene matches: 2.